This T cell receptor (beta chain) stems from a study of Tregs in tolerant kidney transplant recipients (dated by TCRdb to the late 2010s). With respect to the entire study: Additional Treg samples were obtained from a roughly three-day mixed lymphocyte reaction with belatacept, with some samples followed by a roughly 5-day donor restimulation, before recipient CD4+CD25+CD127- cells were sorted. TCRbeta repertoire sequencing was used in a few healthy controls to compare several methods for expanding Tregs specific for an allogeneic donor. Antibodies distinguished recipient from donor cells when sorting primary belatacept mixed lymphocyte reaction cultures. The study used TCRbeta sequencing to identify donor-specific regulatory T cells before combined kidney and bone marrow transplantation, then tracked those cells after transplant.

For TCRbeta CDR3 sequencing, genomic DNA was extracted from sorted cells using the QIAGEN DNeasy Blood and Tissue Kit. Through immunoSEQ, high-throughput TCRbeta CDR3 sequencing was done commercially, including PCR amplification with internal controls and bias correction. The paper's processing steps were these. A unique productive TCRbeta sequence was defined by the CDR3 nucleotide sequence when primers matched, and otherwise by the CDR3 amino acid sequence together with the Vbeta and Jbeta genes. A sequence was defined as donor-reactive if the sequence was expanded at least 5-fold in CFSE-low cells compared with unstimulated cells and had a frequency of at least 0.01% in CFSE-low cells. Repertoire divergence was quantified by Jensen-Shannon divergence calculated from the top 100 TCRbeta sequences ranked by frequency. For samples with multiple sequencing runs, sorting error was corrected in each run separately before the runs were combined. This immuneACCESS table, as held by TCRdb, lists in-frame sequences with V and J called but not all clones. Of the missing ones, under half trace to an unresolved V gene in checked studies; the others have no known cause. Clone size and V and J calls were adopted from that table, with D and trimming inferred from the DNA. Here the sample has roughly 40,000 clones; roughly 96% occur a single time. The top ten clonotypes cover 0.3% to 0.45% of the sample.

Blood from healthy controls was obtained either as purchased buffy coats or from healthy volunteers. Healthy control blood was separated into PBMCs by Ficoll density gradient and cryopreserved, and patient PBMCs were collected both before and after transplant. A note on this clone: This receptor's antigen is unknown. No much larger clonotype is one base removed from it; base qualities were not supplied.

The CDR3 starts with the cysteine, ends with the phenylalanine, and has 18 residues. Only the CDR3 DNA is retained, 54 bases long and in frame from the first base. CDR1 is given as SNHLY and CDR2 as FYNNEI, both from the germline V gene. The junction carries 21 bases between V and J, which are trimmed by 5 bases and 1 base respectively. Study-wide conclusions, independent of this receptor: Although technical replication error seemed to be minimal, the question of biological reproducibility was not addressed directly. Expanding Tregs with activated donor B cells appeared to identify the most biologically relevant and donor-specific TCRbeta repertoire. The study was limited by small patient numbers, and the findings need validation in larger populations and under other immunosuppression protocols.

The clonotype was recovered from a human donor in good health. The sample was Tregs from blood cultured with allogeneic cells. This chain is built from TRBV2 and TRBJ2-4, with the D gene uncertain. The CDR3 has the sequence CASSPYFQFFVAKNIQYF. Here is the DNA: TGTGCCAGCAGTCCCTATTTCCAGTTCTTTGTGGCCAAAAACATTCAGTACTTC.